This entry lists 18 T cell receptor beta chains sequenced from one sample in a study of human T cells and chemical hapten exposure. TCRdb re-analysed the RACE reads in MiXCR, keeping a single row per CDR3 protein. The sample lists around 160,000 distinct CDR3 sequences; 13% to 15% were seen once. Time point specified: patch test 1, 2 weeks after DPC sensitization. The treatment: therapeutic diphenylcyclopropenone sensitization with weekly scalp DPC. Source: whole blood, taken in connection with sensitization to the hapten diphenylcyclopropenone (DPC). The receptors were gathered from a woman in her 30s with alopecia areata. Some clones in this sample may be carry-over from other donors' samples.

The V gene is TRBV2, the J gene TRBJ2-7; D gene unclear. There are 12 residues in the CDR3. Germline V gene lookup returns CDR1 SNHLY and CDR2 FYNNEI. The V end was cut by 6 bases, the J end by 3 bases, with 9 bases between. The CDR3 reads CASSYRFYEQYF. The CDR3 coding sequence is TGTGCCAGCAGCTACCGTTTCTACGAGCAGTACTTC.

V and J are TRBV7-9 and TRBJ1-4; 7 bases agree with TRBD1. After removal of 5 bases from V and 8 bases from J, the junction contained 11 bases not matched to a gene. CDR3 length equals 15 residues. CDR1 and CDR2 from the germline V gene are SEHNR and FQNEAQ (reference sequence). The CDR3 here is CASSARRGFGEKLFF. The CDR3 region has the DNA TGTGCCAGCAGCGCCCGCAGGGGGTTCGGCGAAAAACTGTTTTTT. The variable domain in full, completed from reference TRBV7-9 and TRBJ1-4, reads DTGVSQNPRHKITKRGQNVTFRCDPISEHNRLYWYRQTLGQGPEFLTYFQNEAQLEKSRLLSDRFSAERPKGSFSTLEIQRTEQGDSAMYLCASSARRGFGEKLFFGSGTQLSVL.

Turning to this clonotype: This could be a read error, since a much larger clone is one nucleotide away. V is TRBV4-2 and J is TRBJ2-7; TRBD1 aligns across 7 bases. The CDR3 sequence is 14 residues long. V was clipped by 1 base and J by 0 bases; unmatched bases: 0. Germline V gives CDR1 LGHNA, CDR2 YNFKEQ. The CDR3 protein is CASSQGDSSYEQYF. The DNA for the CDR3 is TGTGCCAGCAGCCAAGGGGACAGCTCCTACGAGCAGTACTTC.

This clonotype was detected a few times. The chain joins TRBV30 to TRBJ1-1; D is possibly TRBD1 (6 bases). Germline V gives CDR1 GTSNPN, CDR2 SVGIG (reference sequence). The CDR3 loop spans 11 amino acids. Trimming removed 4 bases from V and 3 bases from J, with 6 bases in between. For the CDR3, the DNA is TGTGCCTGGAACAGGGACACTGAAGCTTTCTTT. Translation: CAWNRDTEAFF.

This chain links TRBV6-2 or TRBV6-3 with TRBJ1-5; D not certain. The CDR3 spans 12 residues. Germline loops: CDR1 MNHEY, CDR2 SVGEGT. V lost 2 bases to trimming and J lost 9 bases, with 8 bases between them. For the CDR3, the DNA is TGTGCCAGCAGTTACCCGGGTCGGCCCCAGCATTTT. It translates to CASSYPGRPQHF.

J is TRBJ1-5 and V is TRBV15; D gene unclear. Germline V gives CDR1 LNHNV, CDR2 YYDKDF (reference sequence). Trimming cost V 1 base and J 5 bases, with 9 bases left between them. The CDR3 length is 14 residues. This CDR3 is CATSRVGGDQPQHF. The CDR3, as DNA: TGTGCCACCAGCAGAGTTGGTGGAGATCAGCCCCAGCATTTT.

This clonotype was seen more than once but under ten times. V usage is TRBV6-1 and J usage is TRBJ2-7; 14 positions agree with TRBD2. The CDR3 length is 13 residues. Germline assignment: CDR1 MNHNS and CDR2 SASEGT. Trimming took 6 bases from V and 11 from J; bases not matched to a gene: 6. The CDR3 coding sequence is TGTGCCAGCAGGACCGGGACTAGCGGGGGAAAGTACTTC. Protein product: CASRTGTSGGKYF.

The V gene is TRBV28, the J gene TRBJ1-4; D might be TRBD1 (5 bases). The germline CDR1 and CDR2 sequences are MDHEN and SYDVKM. The CDR3 contains 15 residues. V lost 3 bases, J lost 3 bases, and 11 bases lay in between. As DNA, the CDR3 is TGTGCCAGCAGTTTTCGGAGGGGACCTAATGAAAAACTGTTTTTT. Residues: CASSFRRGPNEKLFF.

The rearrangement links TRBV28 to TRBJ2-6, with 9 positions matching TRBD1. J gave up 4 bases and V 1 base, and 8 bases lay outside the gene matches. The V gene's germline CDR1 is MDHEN and CDR2 SYDVKM. This CDR3 spans 18 amino acids. CDR3 in DNA: TGTGCCAGCAGTTTATCGCCGGGACAGGGAGCGGGGGCCAACGTCCTGACTTTC. Its translation: CASSLSPGQGAGANVLTF.

This clonotype came up many times. CDR3 loop: CASKLDREGQPQHF. CDR3 nucleotides: TGTGCCAGTAAACTGGACAGGGAAGGCCAGCCCCAGCATTTT. V is TRBV19 and J is TRBJ1-5; TRBD1 agrees at 8 bases. There are 14 residues in the CDR3. The V gene's germline CDR1 is LNHDA and CDR2 SQIVND (reference sequence). J gave up 7 bases and V 7 bases, and 9 bases lay outside the gene matches.

This chain connects TRBV6-2 or TRBV6-3 to TRBJ2-1; 12 positions agree with TRBD2. The trim removed 6 bases at V and 7 bases at J, leaving 25 bases unmatched. Per the germline V gene, CDR1 is MNHEY and CDR2 is SVGEGT. The CDR3 is 21 residues long. CDR3 DNA sequence: TGTGCCAGCAGCCAAACTATCCTTCCGGGACTAGCGGGCCTAGTTCTAAATGAGCAGTTCTTC. Its protein product is CASSQTILPGLAGLVLNEQFF.

This clonotype was observed at least ten times. This chain's CDR3 is CASSYSAAAGWETQYF. CDR3 nucleotides: TGTGCCAGCAGTTACAGCGCTGCGGCAGGTTGGGAGACCCAGTACTTC. The V and J genes are TRBV6-2 or TRBV6-3 and TRBJ2-5; D unclear. Deletions cut 2 bases from V and 5 bases from J, with 18 bases between. The CDR3 is 16 residues long. Per germline, CDR1 MNHEY and CDR2 SVGEGT.

This clonotype was observed a few times. This sequence joins TRBV30 and TRBJ2-3; D may correspond to TRBD1 or TRBD2 (5 bases each). V was clipped by 8 bases and J by 3 bases, with 15 bases between them. Germline V CDR1 and CDR2: GTSNPN, SVGIG (reference sequence). This CDR3 is built from 13 residues. The CDR3 region is CALGRDETDTQYF. The CDR3 DNA reads TGTGCCCTTGGCAGGGACGAGACAGATACGCAGTATTTT.

The DNA for the CDR3 is TGTGCCAGCAGCTTGGCCGCACTTGAACCTGAAAAACTGTTTTTT. This sequence encodes CASSLAALEPEKLFF. The chain uses TRBV5-5 and TRBJ1-4; no reliable D call. CDR1 and CDR2 from the germline V gene are SGHKS and YYEKEE (reference sequence). The CDR3 consists of 15 residues. V lost 0 bases, J lost 7 bases, and 13 bases lay in between. The full variable domain, rest sourced from reference TRBV5-5 and TRBJ1-4, is DAGVTQSPTHLIKTRGQQVTLRCSPISGHKSVSWYQQVLGQGPQFIFQYYEKEERGRGNFPDRFSARQFPNYSSELNVNALLLGDSALYLCASSLAALEPEKLFFGSGTQLSVL.

This chain connects TRBV5-1 to TRBJ2-1; TRBD1 matches 9 bases. The CDR3 sequence is 13 residues long. With V trimmed by 5 bases and J by 9 bases, 6 bases remained unmatched. CDR1 and CDR2 (germline): SGHRS, YFSETQ. Here the CDR3 reads CASRPDRGSEQFF. For the CDR3, the DNA is TGCGCCAGCAGACCCGACAGGGGGAGTGAGCAGTTCTTC.

This clonotype was recorded a few times. V usage is TRBV20-1 and J usage is TRBJ1-1; TRBD1 aligns across 7 bases. This CDR3 spans 14 amino acids. V lost 2 bases to trimming and J lost 0 bases; unmatched junction nucleotides: 3. Germline V lookup: CDR1 DFQATT, CDR2 SNEGSKA (reference sequence). The CDR3 here is CSARKGALNTEAFF. The CDR3 DNA is TGCAGTGCTAGAAAGGGGGCCCTGAACACTGAAGCTTTCTTT.

This clonotype was observed once. This may come from a read error, since a much larger clone is one base off. The V gene is TRBV28, the J gene TRBJ2-3, with D unclear. This CDR3 has 12 amino acids. CDR1 and CDR2 from the germline V gene are MDHEN and SYDVKM. The V and J ends lost 7 bases and 6 bases respectively, with 11 bases between them. The CDR3 sequence: CASTHLRDTQYF. The CDR3 nucleotides are TGTGCCAGCACCCACCTGAGGGATACGCAGTATTTT.

This clonotype was detected only a few times. V and J are TRBV10-3 and TRBJ2-7, with TRBD2 as a possible D gene (6 bases). This CDR3 region has 13 residues. Germline assignment: CDR1 ENHRY and CDR2 SYGVKD. V dropped 4 bases and J dropped 2 bases, with 9 bases sitting between them. CDR3 DNA: TGTGCCATCAGTGGGGACTTGGCCTACGAGCAGTACTTC. Translating it yields CAISGDLAYEQYF.